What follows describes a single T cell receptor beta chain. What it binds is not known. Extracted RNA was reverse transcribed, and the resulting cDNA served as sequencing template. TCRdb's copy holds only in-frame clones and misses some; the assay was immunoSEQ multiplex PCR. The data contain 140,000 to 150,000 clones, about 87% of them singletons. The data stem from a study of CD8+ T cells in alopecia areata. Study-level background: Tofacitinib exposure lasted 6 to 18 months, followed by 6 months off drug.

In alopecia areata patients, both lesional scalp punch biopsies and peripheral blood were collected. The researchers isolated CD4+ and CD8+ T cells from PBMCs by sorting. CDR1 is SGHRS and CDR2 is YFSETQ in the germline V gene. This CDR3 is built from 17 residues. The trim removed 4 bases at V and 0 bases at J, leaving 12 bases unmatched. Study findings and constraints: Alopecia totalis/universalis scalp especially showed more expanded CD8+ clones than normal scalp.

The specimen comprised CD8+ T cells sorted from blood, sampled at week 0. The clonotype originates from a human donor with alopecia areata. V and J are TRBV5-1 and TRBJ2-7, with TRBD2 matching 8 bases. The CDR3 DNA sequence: TGCGCCAGCAGCCCATACGGACTAGCAGTAGACTCCTACGAGCAGTACTTC. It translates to CASSPYGLAVDSYEQYF.